The TCR beta chain described here comes from a study of blood T cell repertoires in COVID-19. Overall study context: Both acute and convalescent COVID-19 samples were obtained from the United States, Italy and Spain. PBMCs, B-cell-depleted T cells, or T cells were the source of the cDNA or gDNA that made up the material.

CDR1 is LNHDA and CDR2 is SQIVND in the germline V gene (reference sequence). Between the trimmed V and J ends, which lost 3 bases and 4 bases, there was a span of 9 bases. CDR3 length equals 13 residues. This clone was detected only once. As processed by the authors: It was from reference gene primer amplification that nucleated cell counts were estimated. Using immunoSEQ multiplex PCR, the repertoire was profiled, and TCRdb retains in-frame clones only, with some absent. The V and J calls and clone size come from that table; D and trimming were worked out from the DNA. The sample carries about 190,000 clones, 88% recorded once.

The genes are TRBV19 and TRBJ2-5; no reliable D call. The source material was peripheral blood. The receptor was isolated from a woman aged 40-49 years who had recovered from COVID-19. Here the CDR3 reads CASSIRRGETQYF. CDR3 in DNA: TGTGCCAGTAGTATTCGGAGAGGAGAGACCCAGTACTTC.